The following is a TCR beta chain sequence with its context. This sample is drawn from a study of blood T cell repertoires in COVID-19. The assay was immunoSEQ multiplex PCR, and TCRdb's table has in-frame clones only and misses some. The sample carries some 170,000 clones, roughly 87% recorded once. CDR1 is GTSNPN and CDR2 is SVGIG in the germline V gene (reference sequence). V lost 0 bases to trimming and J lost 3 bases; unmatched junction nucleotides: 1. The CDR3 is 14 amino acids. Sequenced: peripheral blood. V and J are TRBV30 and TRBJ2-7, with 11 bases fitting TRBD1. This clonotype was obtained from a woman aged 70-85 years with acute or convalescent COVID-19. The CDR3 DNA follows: TGTGCCTGGAGTGTAGGGACAGGGGGCTACGAGCAGTACTTC. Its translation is CAWSVGTGGYEQYF.